This T cell receptor (beta chain) was documented in a study of blood T cell repertoires in COVID-19. Whole-study context: Whether acute or convalescent, the COVID-19 samples came from the United States, Italy and Spain.

The method was immunoSEQ multiplex PCR; TCRdb's version includes in-frame clones alone and lacks a portion of them. This table has some 110,000 clones, 87% appearing once. This sequence originates from a human donor in a cohort sampled during active COVID-19. The sequencing sample was made of peripheral blood.

The DNA of the CDR3 is TGTGCCAGTAGTGGCTCAACAGGGGGCCAAGGCTACGAGCAGTACTTC. It specifies CASSGSTGGQGYEQYF. The chain has TRBV19 and TRBJ2-7; TRBD1 matches at 9 bases. V shed 5 bases, J shed 3 bases, and the junction held 11 bases outside the gene matches. Germline values: CDR1 LNHDA, CDR2 SQIVND (reference sequence). The length of the CDR3 is 16 residues. Using reference TRBV19 and TRBJ2-7 for the parts outside the CDR3, the full variable domain is DGGITQSPKYLFRKEGQNVTLSCEQNLNHDAMYWYRQDPGQGLRLIYYSQIVNDFQKGDIAEGYSVSREKKESFPLTVTSAQKNPTAFYLCASSGSTGGQGYEQYFGPGTRLTVT.